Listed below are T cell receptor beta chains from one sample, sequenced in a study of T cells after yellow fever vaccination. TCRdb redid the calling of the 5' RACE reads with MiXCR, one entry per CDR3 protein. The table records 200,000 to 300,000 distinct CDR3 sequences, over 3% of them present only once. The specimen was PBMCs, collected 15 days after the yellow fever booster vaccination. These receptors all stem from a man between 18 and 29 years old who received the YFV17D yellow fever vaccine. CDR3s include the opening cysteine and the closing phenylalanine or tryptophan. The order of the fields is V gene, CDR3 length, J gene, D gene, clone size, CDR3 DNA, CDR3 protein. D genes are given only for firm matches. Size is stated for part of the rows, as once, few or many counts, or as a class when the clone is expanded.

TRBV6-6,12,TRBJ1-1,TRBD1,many,TGTGCCAGCAGCCGACAGGGTTCAGAAGCTTTCTTT,CASSRQGSEAFF
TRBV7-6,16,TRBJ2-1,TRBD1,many,TGTGCCAGCAGCTTAGCCCCGGGACAGGCCTACAATGAGCAGTTCTTC,CASSLAPGQAYNEQFF
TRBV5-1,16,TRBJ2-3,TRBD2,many,TGCGCCAGCAGCCCGGGACTAGCGGGGTTCACAGATACGCAGTATTTT,CASSPGLAGFTDTQYF
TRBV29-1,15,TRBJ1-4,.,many,TGCAGCGTTCCAGGGCTGGGCGTGTGGAGCGAAAAACTGTTTTTT,CSVPGLGVWSEKLFF
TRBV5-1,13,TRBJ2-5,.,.,TGCGCCAGCAGCTGGGGCCGAGAAGAGACCCAGTACTTC,CASSWGREETQYF
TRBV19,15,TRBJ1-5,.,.,TGTGCCAGTAGTGATTCCGGGGCCCGCAATCAGCCCCAGCATTTT,CASSDSGARNQPQHF
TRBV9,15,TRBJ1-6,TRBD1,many,TGTGCCAGCAGCCCAAACCCGGGACAGACTTCACCCCTCCACTTT,CASSPNPGQTSPLHF
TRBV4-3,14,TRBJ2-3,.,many,TGCGCCAGCAGCCATACGGACCTCACAGATACGCAGTATTTT,CASSHTDLTDTQYF
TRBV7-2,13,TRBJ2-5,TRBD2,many,TGTGCCAGCAAACCTGGACTAGAGGAGACCCAGTACTTC,CASKPGLEETQYF
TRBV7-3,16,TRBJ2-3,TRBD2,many,TGTGCCAGCAGCTTAATAAGCGGGAGCAACACAGATACGCAGTATTTT,CASSLISGSNTDTQYF
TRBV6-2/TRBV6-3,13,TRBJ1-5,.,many,TGTGCCAGCAGGCCTTTTCGCACGCAGCCCCAGCATTTT,CASRPFRTQPQHF
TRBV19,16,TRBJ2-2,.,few,TGTGCCAGTATTAGCGAGGGCCGTTTGGACACCGGGGAGCTGTTTTTT,CASISEGRLDTGELFF
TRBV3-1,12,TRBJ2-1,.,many,TGTGCCAGCAGCCGGAATTACAATGAGCAGTTCTTC,CASSRNYNEQFF
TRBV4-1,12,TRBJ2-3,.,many,TGCGCCAGCAGCCGAGCGGCAGATACGCAGTATTTT,CASSRAADTQYF
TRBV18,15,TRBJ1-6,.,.,TGTGCCAGCTCACGGGATCAGTCGGATAATTCACCCCTCCACTTT,CASSRDQSDNSPLHF
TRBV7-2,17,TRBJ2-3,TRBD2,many,TGTGCCAGCAGCTTTTCAGCGGGAATTGAGCGTCGGGATACGCAGTATTTT,CASSFSAGIERRDTQYF
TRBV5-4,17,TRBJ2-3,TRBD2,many,TGTGCCAGCAGTCCACCGCTAGCGGGGGCAGATGCGGGTACGCAGTATTTT,CASSPPLAGADAGTQYF
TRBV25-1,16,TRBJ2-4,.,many,TGTGCCAGCAGTGAATTGGCAGGGCCGCAGGTGTACATTCAGTACTTC,CASSELAGPQVYIQYF
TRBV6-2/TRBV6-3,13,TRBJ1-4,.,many,TGTGCCAGCAATCAACTATGGGGCGGAAAACTGTTTTTT,CASNQLWGGKLFF
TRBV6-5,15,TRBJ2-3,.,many,TGTGCCAGCAGTCCCTATCCGGGGCGCACAGATACGCAGTATTTT,CASSPYPGRTDTQYF
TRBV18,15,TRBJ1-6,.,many,TGTGCCAGCTCCCCCATCGGGCAAGGGGATTCACCCCTCCACTTT,CASSPIGQGDSPLHF
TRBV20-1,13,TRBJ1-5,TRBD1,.,TGCAGTGCTAACGGACAGGAGAGTCAGCCCCAGCATTTT,CSANGQESQPQHF
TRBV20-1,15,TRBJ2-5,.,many,TGCAGTGCTAGAGCGCCCAGGGTATTCGGAGAGACCCAGTACTTC,CSARAPRVFGETQYF
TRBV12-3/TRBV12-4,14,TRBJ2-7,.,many,TGTGCCAGCAGTTGGGGATCGGACCGCTACGAGCAGTACTTC,CASSWGSDRYEQYF
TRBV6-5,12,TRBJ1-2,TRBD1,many,TGTGCCAGCAGGAGAGCACAGGGGGTAAACACCTTC,CASRRAQGVNTF
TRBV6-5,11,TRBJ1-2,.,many,TGTGCCAGCTATGGGGCGCGGGGCTACACCTTC,CASYGARGYTF
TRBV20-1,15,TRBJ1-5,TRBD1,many,TGCAGTGCGGGGCCCGACAGGGATAGCAATCAGCCCCAGCATTTT,CSAGPDRDSNQPQHF
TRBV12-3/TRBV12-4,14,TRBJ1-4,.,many,TGTGCCAGCAGTTTTCACGGGGGCAGTGAAAAACTGTTTTTT,CASSFHGGSEKLFF
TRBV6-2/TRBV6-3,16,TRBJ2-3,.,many,TGTGCCAGCAGTTACGAGCATCTCCACCGCACAGATACGCAGTATTTT,CASSYEHLHRTDTQYF
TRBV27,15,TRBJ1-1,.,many,TGTGCCAGCAGCCGTGACGCCCAAAGGGGCACTGAAGCTTTCTTT,CASSRDAQRGTEAFF
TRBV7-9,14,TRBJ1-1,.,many,TGTGCCAGCAGCTTAAAGACAGAGAACACTGAAGCTTTCTTT,CASSLKTENTEAFF
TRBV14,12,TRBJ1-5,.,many,TGTGCCAGCAGCGAATGGAATCAGCCCCAGCATTTT,CASSEWNQPQHF
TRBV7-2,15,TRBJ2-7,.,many,TGTGCCAGCAGCACGACAGCCCGGTCGTCCTACGAGCAGTACTTC,CASSTTARSSYEQYF
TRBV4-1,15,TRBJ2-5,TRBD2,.,TGCGCCAGCAGCCGCCCGGGGGGGCTGGGGGAGACCCAGTACTTC,CASSRPGGLGETQYF
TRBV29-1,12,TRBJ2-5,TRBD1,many,TGCAGCGTTGGGGGACAGCAAGAGACCCAGTACTTC,CSVGGQQETQYF
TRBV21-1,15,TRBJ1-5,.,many,TGTGCCAGCAGCCTCAAGGGGGTGAGCAATCAGCCCCAGCATTTT,CASSLKGVSNQPQHF
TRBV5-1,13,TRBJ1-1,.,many,TGTGCCAGCAGCCTGCAGGGGAACACTGAAGCTTTCTTT,CASSLQGNTEAFF
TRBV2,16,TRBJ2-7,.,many,TGTGCCAGCCAATTTAGTACCAGGGGGGCCACCTACGAGCAGTACTTC,CASQFSTRGATYEQYF
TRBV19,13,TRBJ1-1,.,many,TGTGCCAGTAGTATAGGGGGGAACACTGAAGCTTTCTTT,CASSIGGNTEAFF
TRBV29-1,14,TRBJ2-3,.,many,TGCAGCGTTCCGCAGGGACCTCGCACAGATACGCAGTATTTT,CSVPQGPRTDTQYF
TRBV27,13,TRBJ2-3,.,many,TGTGCCAGCAGGATATTTAGCACAGATACGCAGTATTTT,CASRIFSTDTQYF
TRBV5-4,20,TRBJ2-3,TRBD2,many,TGTGCCAGCAGCCAAGGGGGCAGACTAGCGGGGACTGGGGGCACAGATACGCAGTATTTT,CASSQGGRLAGTGGTDTQYF
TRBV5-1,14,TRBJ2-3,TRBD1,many,TGCGCCAGCAGCCCAGGGACAGCTATTTCTACGCAGTATTTT,CASSPGTAISTQYF
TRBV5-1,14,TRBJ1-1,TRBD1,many,TGCGCCATCTACAGGGGTGAGGGCGGGGTTGAAGCTTTCTTT,CAIYRGEGGVEAFF
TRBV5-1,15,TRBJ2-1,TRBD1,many,TGCGCCAGCAGCACCGGGACAGGGGGCAACAATGAGCAGTTCTTC,CASSTGTGGNNEQFF
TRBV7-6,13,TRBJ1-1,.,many,TGTGCCAGCAGCTCCAAGGACGACACTGAAGCTTTCTTT,CASSSKDDTEAFF
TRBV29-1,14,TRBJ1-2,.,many,TGCAGCGTTGCTAGGACAGAGCGAATGAATGGCTACACCTTC,CSVARTERMNGYTF
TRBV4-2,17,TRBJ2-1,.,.,TGTGCCAGCAGCCAGGAATCAACCCTCTCGGGCTACAATGAGCAGTTCTTC,CASSQESTLSGYNEQFF
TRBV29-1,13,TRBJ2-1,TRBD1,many,TGCAGCGTGCCCGGGACAGTCTACAATGAGCAGTTCTTC,CSVPGTVYNEQFF
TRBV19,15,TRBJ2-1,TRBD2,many,TGTGCCAGTAGTAAGAGCGGGGGCTCCTACAATGAGCAGTTCTTC,CASSKSGGSYNEQFF
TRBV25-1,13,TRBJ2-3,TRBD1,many,TGTGCCAGCAGGGCGACAGGGGCAGATACGCAGTATTTT,CASRATGADTQYF
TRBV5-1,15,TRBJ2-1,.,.,TGCGCCAGCAGCTTGGGTCGGAGTTGGGACAATGAGCAGTTCTTC,CASSLGRSWDNEQFF
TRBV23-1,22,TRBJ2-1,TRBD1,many,TGCGCCAGCAGTCAAACCCTCCCGCCCTGTCCCGGGACAGTTTCGGCAGTGTGTGAGCAGTTCTTC,CASSQTLPPCPGTVSAVCEQFF
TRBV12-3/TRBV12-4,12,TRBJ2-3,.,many,TGTGCCAGCACCCCTTACACAGATACGCAGTATTTT,CASTPYTDTQYF
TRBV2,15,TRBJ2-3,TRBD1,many,TGTGCCAGCGCCCTGGGACAGGGGGGCACAGATACGCAGTATTTT,CASALGQGGTDTQYF
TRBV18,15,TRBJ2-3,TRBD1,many,TGTGCCAGCTCAACCCAGGGGGCGAGTACAGATACGCAGTATTTT,CASSTQGASTDTQYF
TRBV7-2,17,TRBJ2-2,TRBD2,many,TGTGCCAGCAGCCCAGCCAGCGGGGGAATAAACACCGGGGAGCTGTTTTTT,CASSPASGGINTGELFF
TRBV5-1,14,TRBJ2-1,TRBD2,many,TGCGCCAGCAGCTTGGTGGGTAGCGGGGTTGAGCAGTTCTTC,CASSLVGSGVEQFF
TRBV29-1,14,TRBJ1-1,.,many,TGCAGCGTTGAAGATCAGGGGTCGGGCACTGAAGCTTTCTTT,CSVEDQGSGTEAFF